The 16 T cell receptor beta chains listed next were all sequenced from one sample in a study of response to subunit inactivated influenza vaccine. Each CDR3 protein gets one entry after TCRdb re-called the RT-PCR reads with MiXCR. The data contain roughly 520,000 distinct CDR3 sequences, about 25% of them singletons. The sequencing used CD4+ T cells sorted from PBMCs, collected more than 4 days after vaccination. Source of these receptors: a man in his forties or fifties who received an inactivated influenza vaccine.

This chain links TRBV5-4 with TRBJ1-6, with TRBD1 identical over 9 bases. CDR3 length: 15 amino acids. Germline assignment: CDR1 SGHNT and CDR2 YYREEE (reference sequence). J gave up 9 bases and V 3 bases, and 7 bases lay outside the gene matches. The CDR3 DNA reads TGTGCCAGCAGCTCCTCGGGACAGGGAGGTTCACCCCTCCACTTT. This encodes CASSSSGQGGSPLHF.

This clonotype was seen repeatedly, ten times or more. The chain carries TRBV10-3 and TRBJ2-5, with a weak D call TRBD1 (5 bases). CDR1 and CDR2 (germline): ENHRY, SYGVKD. The V end lost 3 bases, the J end lost 5 bases, and 10 bases lay between the germline ends. The CDR3 length is 13 residues. The CDR3: CAISDGRDETQYF. DNA for the CDR3: TGTGCCATCAGTGACGGCAGGGATGAGACCCAGTACTTC.

V is TRBV30 and J is TRBJ2-1; no clear D. This CDR3 comprises 12 residues. V lost 2 bases, J lost 5 bases, and 7 bases lay in between. Germline V lookup: CDR1 GTSNPN, CDR2 SVGIG (reference sequence). This CDR3 is CAWSFFNNEQFF. CDR3 bases: TGTGCCTGGAGTTTCTTTAACAATGAGCAGTTCTTC. Drawing the rest from reference TRBV30 and TRBJ2-1, the complete variable domain is SQTIHQWPATLVQPVGSPLSLECTVEGTSNPNLYWYRQAAGRGLQLLFYSVGIGQISSEVPQNLSASRPQDRQFILSSKKLLLSDSGFYLCAWSFFNNEQFFGPGTRLTVL.

This clonotype was detected only a few times. V gene TRBV20-1 combines with J gene TRBJ1-2; D is perhaps TRBD1 (6 bases). Germline loops: CDR1 DFQATT, CDR2 SNEGSKA (reference sequence). V dropped 4 bases and J dropped 0 bases, with 12 bases sitting between them. The CDR3 extends over 14 amino acids. The CDR3 reads CSATRTEPNYGYTF. The DNA of the CDR3 is TGCAGTGCTACCCGGACAGAGCCTAACTATGGCTACACCTTC.

The V call is TRBV12-3 or TRBV12-4, the J call TRBJ1-2, with D tentatively TRBD1 (6 bases). V shed 4 bases and J shed 8 bases, with 14 bases lying between them. The CDR3 is 13 residues long. CDR3 residues: CASSYRGGEGYTF. The CDR3, as DNA: TGTGCCAGCAGTTATAGAGGGGGAGAAGGCTACACCTTC.

This clonotype appeared a single time. This rearrangement joins TRBV12-1 to TRBJ2-2; the table's D call, TRBD2, was not checked against the DNA. TRBV12-1 counts as a pseudogene. There are 18 residues in the CDR3. This CDR3 reads CASSPNRTNRTNTGELFF. The CDR3 bases are TGTGCCAGCAGCCCAAACCGGACTAACAGAACGAACACCGGGGAGCTGTTTTTT.

This clonotype was seen more than once but under ten times. This chain joins TRBV5-1 and TRBJ1-4, with 7 nucleotides matching TRBD1. V lost 4 bases and J lost 5; bases outside the gene matches: 5. The CDR3 loop spans 14 amino acids. Germline V gene data show CDR1 as SGHRS and CDR2 as YFSETQ. The CDR3 nucleotides read TGCGCCAGCAGCGAGGGACAGAAGAATGAAAAACTGTTTTTT. Its translation is CASSEGQKNEKLFF.

This chain links TRBV4-3 with TRBJ2-1, with D perhaps TRBD2 (6 bases). The ends were cut back, 3 bases at V and 0 bases at J, with 12 bases in the middle. Per the germline V gene, CDR1 is LGHNA and CDR2 is YSLEER. The CDR3 spans 16 residues. Here the CDR3 DNA reads TGCGCCAGCAGCCACGGGGGTTGGAGCTCCTACAATGAGCAGTTCTTC. Translating it yields CASSHGGWSSYNEQFF.

This chain links TRBV7-8 with TRBJ1-2, with 7 bases matching TRBD1. Germline CDR1 and CDR2: SGHVS and FQNEAQ. This CDR3 is built from 13 residues. Trimming at V came to 5 bases and at J to 4 bases, leaving 4 bases not matched to a gene. The CDR3 here is CASSTDRSYGYTF. The CDR3 DNA reads TGTGCCAGCAGCACGGACAGGAGCTATGGCTACACCTTC.

There are a few counts of this clonotype. V is TRBV25-1 and J is TRBJ1-2; TRBD1 matches at 8 bases. The V gene's germline CDR1 is MGHDK and CDR2 SYGVNS. The CDR3 totals 13 residues. The ends lost 4 bases at V and 7 bases at J; junction bases unmatched: 5. The DNA of the CDR3 is TGTGCCAGCAGTGTTGACAGGGGCACTGGCTACACCTTC. It yields the protein CASSVDRGTGYTF.

This clonotype has only a few counts. The rearrangement joins TRBV7-6 to TRBJ2-3; TRBD2 matches at 8 bases. Per the germline V gene, CDR1 is SGHVS and CDR2 is FNYEAQ. The CDR3 is 15 amino acids. With 4 bases clipped from V and 5 bases from J, the junction kept 8 bases outside the gene matches. CDR3 residues: CASSSGTSSIDTQYF. Written as DNA, the CDR3 is TGTGCCAGCAGCTCGGGGACTAGTTCTATAGATACGCAGTATTTT.

The V and J genes are TRBV24-1 and TRBJ2-5; TRBD1 matches at 7 bases. The CDR3 sequence is 13 residues long. The junction had 3 bases not matched to a gene; V was cut back by 7 bases and J by 2 bases. Germline V gene lookup returns CDR1 KGHDR and CDR2 SFDVKD. The CDR3 nucleotides read TGTGCCACCAGGGGGACAGATCAAGAGACCCAGTACTTC. It translates to CATRGTDQETQYF.

The sample holds a few counts of this clonotype. The chain combines TRBV7-2 with TRBJ2-6; D is unclear. CDR3 size: 13 residues. Trimming removed 5 bases at V and 0 bases at J, with 2 bases between. Germline-derived CDR1 and CDR2 are SGHTA and FQGNSA. This CDR3 reads CASSGSGANVLTF. The CDR3 region has the DNA TGTGCCAGCAGCGGCTCTGGGGCCAACGTCCTGACTTTC.

This clonotype was picked up a small number of times. The J gene is TRBJ2-2, the V gene TRBV12-3 or TRBV12-4; 13 positions match TRBD2. The ends lost 6 bases at V and 5 bases at J; junction bases unmatched: 6. The length of the CDR3 is 16 residues. Here the CDR3 reads CASSPGLAGRTGELFF. The DNA of the CDR3 is TGTGCCAGCAGCCCGGGACTAGCGGGAAGGACCGGGGAGCTGTTTTTT.

The J gene is TRBJ2-5, the V gene TRBV21-1; the DNA was not used to check the table's D call, TRBD2. TRBV21-1 is a documented pseudogene. The CDR3 contains 14 residues. The chain's CDR3 is CASRASFCLETQYF. CDR3 DNA sequence: TGTGCCAGCAGGGCTAGTTTTTGTTTGGAGACCCAGTACTTC.

This chain uses TRBV7-2 with TRBJ2-1; D may be TRBD1 or TRBD2 (5 bases each). Germline V lookup: CDR1 SGHTA, CDR2 FQGNSA. This CDR3 comprises 13 residues. V shed 3 bases and J shed 9 bases, with 12 bases lying between them. CDR3 in amino acids: CASSFSEGSEQFF. The CDR3 DNA sequence: TGTGCCAGCAGCTTTTCCGAGGGGTCTGAGCAGTTCTTC. The complete variable domain, with remaining parts taken from reference TRBV7-2 and TRBJ2-1, reads GAGVSQSPSNKVTEKGKDVELRCDPISGHTALYWYRQSLGQGLEFLIYFQGNSAPDKSGLPSDRFSAERTGGSVSTLTIQRTQQEDSAVYLCASSFSEGSEQFFGPGTRLTVL.